The entry that follows covers one T cell receptor beta chain sequence. This entry comes from a study of blood T cell repertoires in COVID-19. Turning to the study itself: There were acute and convalescent COVID-19 samples, and they came from the United States, Italy and Spain. Sources were T cells, B-cell-depleted T cells, or PBMCs; the material itself was cDNA or gDNA.

In the source study's methods: Estimated nucleated cell counts came from reference gene primer amplification. Repertoires were generated with immunoSEQ multiplex PCR, while TCRdb's copy carries only in-frame clones and drops some. The V and J calls and the clone size are those of that table, but D and trimming were determined from the DNA. The sample contains some 200,000 clones, around four fifths of which appear only once. V was pared by 1 base and J by 9 bases, with 16 bases between. Looked up from germline, CDR1 is SGHTA and CDR2 is FQGNSA. The CDR3 spans 15 residues. The receptor comes from a man in his thirties or forties with active or convalescent COVID-19. The specimen was peripheral blood. The chain recombines TRBV7-2 with TRBJ2-1; D is possibly TRBD2 (6 bases). CDR3 DNA sequence: TGTGCCAGCAGCTTAGGGACTGCCCTGGGGGGTGAGCAGTTCTTC. This codes for CASSLGTALGGEQFF.